This is a list of T cell receptor beta chains from one sample in a study of T-cell reconstitution after alpha-beta-depleted transplantation in children. TCRdb reprocessed the PCR reads with MiXCR, giving one entry per CDR3 protein. Counted here are some 95,000 distinct CDR3 sequences, around 22% occurring once; the ten biggest clones make up around a fifth. Source: PBMCs, taken before TCRalphabeta/CD19-depleted stem cell transplant. Source of these receptors: a boy younger than 10 with acute lymphoblastic leukemia, due to receive a stem cell transplant. The CDR3 runs from the conserved cysteine through the conserved F or W. The order of the fields is J gene, clone size, D gene, V gene, CDR3 protein, CDR3 DNA. D genes are given only for firm matches. The size entry is marked missing in some rows and otherwise reads once, few, many or a size class.

J gene: TRBJ2-1
clone size: few
D gene: TRBD2
V gene: TRBV7-2
CDR3 protein: CASMGAGGAYYNEQFF
CDR3 DNA: TGTGCCAGCATGGGAGCGGGAGGGGCATATTACAATGAGCAGTTCTTC

J gene: TRBJ1-6
clone size: -
D gene: TRBD1
V gene: TRBV9
CDR3 protein: CASSGVPGQGKSSPLHF
CDR3 DNA: TGTGCCAGCAGCGGAGTCCCGGGACAGGGAAAGTCTTCACCCCTCCACTTT

J gene: TRBJ2-5
clone size: few
D gene: -
V gene: TRBV7-9
CDR3 protein: CASSTSLVGTQYF
CDR3 DNA: TGTGCCAGCAGCACCTCATTGGTCGGGACCCAGTACTTC

J gene: TRBJ1-2
clone size: -
D gene: TRBD1
V gene: TRBV7-2
CDR3 protein: CASSLGQGAAGYTF
CDR3 DNA: TGTGCCAGCAGCTTGGGACAGGGGGCTGCTGGCTACACCTTC

J gene: TRBJ2-1
clone size: -
D gene: TRBD2
V gene: TRBV7-9
CDR3 protein: CASSLSPIAGRFVEQFF
CDR3 DNA: TGTGCCAGCAGCTTATCACCGATAGCGGGACGGTTCGTGGAGCAGTTCTTC

J gene: TRBJ2-7
clone size: few
D gene: -
V gene: TRBV12-3/TRBV12-4
CDR3 protein: CASSKGGGASYEQYF
CDR3 DNA: TGTGCCAGCAGCAAAGGAGGGGGGGCCAGCTACGAGCAGTACTTC

J gene: TRBJ2-3
clone size: -
D gene: -
V gene: TRBV15
CDR3 protein: CATSWRVGTDTQYF
CDR3 DNA: TGTGCCACCAGCTGGAGGGTTGGGACAGATACGCAGTATTTT

J gene: TRBJ2-5
clone size: many
D gene: -
V gene: TRBV5-1
CDR3 protein: CASSRDQGRGETQYF
CDR3 DNA: TGCGCCAGCAGCCGAGACCAGGGAAGAGGGGAGACCCAGTACTTC

J gene: TRBJ1-1
clone size: -
D gene: -
V gene: TRBV12-3/TRBV12-4
CDR3 protein: CASRIMNTEAFF
CDR3 DNA: TGTGCCAGCCGGATTATGAACACTGAAGCTTTCTTT

J gene: TRBJ1-1
clone size: few
D gene: -
V gene: TRBV7-2
CDR3 protein: CASFLNLGPLF
CDR3 DNA: TGTGCCAGTTTCCTAAACCTAGGACCTTTATTT

J gene: TRBJ1-1
clone size: -
D gene: -
V gene: TRBV5-8
CDR3 protein: CASSVKGLANTEAFF
CDR3 DNA: TGTGCCAGCAGCGTTAAGGGGCTGGCGAACACTGAAGCTTTCTTT

J gene: TRBJ1-1
clone size: few
D gene: -
V gene: TRBV30
CDR3 protein: CASLLGVEAFF
CDR3 DNA: TGTGCCTCACTCCTCGGTGTTGAAGCTTTCTTT

J gene: TRBJ2-7
clone size: -
D gene: -
V gene: TRBV5-5
CDR3 protein: CASSSGSSYKQYF
CDR3 DNA: TGTGCCAGCAGCTCCGGATCCTCCTACAAGCAGTACTTC

J gene: TRBJ2-1
clone size: many
D gene: -
V gene: TRBV5-1
CDR3 protein: CASSPSAVAGNEQFF
CDR3 DNA: TGCGCCAGCAGCCCCAGCGCTGTAGCTGGGAATGAGCAGTTCTTC

J gene: TRBJ2-1
clone size: many
D gene: -
V gene: TRBV4-2
CDR3 protein: CASSQVGAVGEQFF
CDR3 DNA: TGTGCCAGCAGCCAAGTGGGAGCGGTGGGTGAGCAGTTCTTC

J gene: TRBJ2-5
clone size: many
D gene: TRBD1
V gene: TRBV19
CDR3 protein: CASSTGTGRETQYF
CDR3 DNA: TGTGCCAGTAGTACCGGGACAGGGCGAGAGACCCAGTACTTC

J gene: TRBJ2-5
clone size: -
D gene: -
V gene: TRBV9
CDR3 protein: CASSVKAEGPETQYF
CDR3 DNA: TGTGCCAGCAGCGTAAAGGCGGAGGGGCCGGAGACCCAGTACTTC

J gene: TRBJ1-5
clone size: few
D gene: -
V gene: TRBV20-1
CDR3 protein: CSARGDPNQPQHF
CDR3 DNA: TGCAGTGCTAGAGGGGACCCAAATCAGCCCCAGCATTTT

J gene: TRBJ2-7
clone size: -
D gene: -
V gene: TRBV3-1
CDR3 protein: CASSPGYLLEQYF
CDR3 DNA: TGTGCCAGCAGCCCGGGCTACCTGCTTGAGCAGTACTTC

J gene: TRBJ2-1
clone size: -
D gene: -
V gene: TRBV25-1
CDR3 protein: CASASNEQFF
CDR3 DNA: TGTGCCAGCGCCTCCAATGAGCAGTTCTTC

J gene: TRBJ2-1
clone size: -
D gene: -
V gene: TRBV12-3/TRBV12-4
CDR3 protein: CASSLGVLRTNEQFF
CDR3 DNA: TGTGCCAGCAGTTTAGGGGTTCTACGAACGAATGAGCAGTTCTTC

J gene: TRBJ1-1
clone size: few
D gene: TRBD1
V gene: TRBV7-8
CDR3 protein: CASSLEGGVYTEAFF
CDR3 DNA: TGTGCCAGCAGCTTAGAAGGGGGCGTGTACACTGAAGCTTTCTTT

J gene: TRBJ2-5
clone size: -
D gene: TRBD2
V gene: TRBV12-3/TRBV12-4
CDR3 protein: CASSALAGGPRETQYF
CDR3 DNA: TGTGCCAGCAGTGCCCTAGCGGGAGGGCCTCGGGAGACCCAGTACTTC

J gene: TRBJ2-5
clone size: few
D gene: -
V gene: TRBV10-2
CDR3 protein: CASSDRGEGRGETQYF
CDR3 DNA: TGCGCCAGCAGTGATAGGGGGGAGGGGCGGGGAGAGACCCAGTACTTC

J gene: TRBJ2-7
clone size: few
D gene: TRBD1
V gene: TRBV20-1
CDR3 protein: CSASTGGSYEQYF
CDR3 DNA: TGCAGTGCTAGTACAGGGGGCTCCTACGAGCAGTACTTC

J gene: TRBJ2-7
clone size: many
D gene: -
V gene: TRBV4-1
CDR3 protein: CASSQAGDRPTYEQYF
CDR3 DNA: TGCGCCAGCAGCCAAGCAGGAGACAGGCCCACCTACGAGCAGTACTTC

J gene: TRBJ2-1
clone size: few
D gene: -
V gene: TRBV3-1
CDR3 protein: CASSQSGGPYNEQFF
CDR3 DNA: TGTGCCAGCAGCCAGAGCGGAGGACCCTACAATGAGCAGTTCTTC

J gene: TRBJ2-7
clone size: -
D gene: -
V gene: TRBV28
CDR3 protein: CASSLSWQPRGYEQYF
CDR3 DNA: TGTGCCAGCAGCCTATCCTGGCAGCCCCGAGGCTACGAGCAGTACTTC

J gene: TRBJ1-1
clone size: -
D gene: TRBD1
V gene: TRBV5-6
CDR3 protein: CASSKTGAPFNRDTEAFF
CDR3 DNA: TGTGCCAGCAGCAAGACAGGGGCTCCCTTCAACAGGGACACTGAAGCTTTCTTT

J gene: TRBJ2-1
clone size: once
D gene: -
V gene: TRBV30
CDR3 protein: CAWSGGVFGYNEQFF
CDR3 DNA: TGTGCCTGGAGTGGCGGGGTCTTTGGTTACAATGAGCAGTTCTTC

J gene: TRBJ2-6
clone size: -
D gene: -
V gene: TRBV11-2
CDR3 protein: CASSPTAAGARRANVLTF
CDR3 DNA: TGTGCCAGCAGCCCTACGGCGGCGGGGGCTCGGAGGGCCAACGTCCTGACTTTC

J gene: TRBJ2-1
clone size: -
D gene: TRBD2
V gene: TRBV20-1
CDR3 protein: CSVAPGLAEGSSYNEQFF
CDR3 DNA: TGCAGTGTCGCCCCCGGACTAGCGGAGGGAAGCTCCTACAATGAGCAGTTCTTC

J gene: TRBJ1-2
clone size: -
D gene: -
V gene: TRBV5-1
CDR3 protein: CASSSEPLYRSSNYGYTF
CDR3 DNA: TGCGCCAGCAGCTCTGAACCTCTTTACAGGTCTTCTAACTATGGCTACACCTTC

J gene: TRBJ2-3
clone size: -
D gene: -
V gene: TRBV5-1
CDR3 protein: CASSLSGVPTDTQYF
CDR3 DNA: TGCGCCAGCAGCTTAAGCGGAGTTCCGACAGATACGCAGTATTTT

J gene: TRBJ2-2
clone size: few
D gene: TRBD1
V gene: TRBV9
CDR3 protein: CASSAKTGINTNTGELFF
CDR3 DNA: TGTGCCAGCAGCGCAAAGACAGGGATAAATACAAACACCGGGGAGCTGTTTTTT

J gene: TRBJ1-5
clone size: few
D gene: -
V gene: TRBV4-1
CDR3 protein: CASSQEKRSDQPQHF
CDR3 DNA: TGCGCCAGCAGCCAAGAGAAACGGTCCGATCAGCCCCAGCATTTT

J gene: TRBJ2-1
clone size: few
D gene: TRBD2
V gene: TRBV24-1
CDR3 protein: CATGTSGVNEQFF
CDR3 DNA: TGTGCCACTGGGACTAGCGGAGTGAATGAGCAGTTCTTC

J gene: TRBJ1-2
clone size: -
D gene: TRBD1
V gene: TRBV2
CDR3 protein: CASSTGGGAVYGYTF
CDR3 DNA: TGTGCCAGCAGCACCGGAGGGGGCGCGGTCTATGGCTACACCTTC

J gene: TRBJ1-5
clone size: few
D gene: TRBD1
V gene: TRBV28
CDR3 protein: CASRTGVGYEQPQHF
CDR3 DNA: TGTGCCAGCAGAACAGGGGTAGGGTACGAGCAGCCCCAGCATTTT

J gene: TRBJ2-5
clone size: -
D gene: TRBD1
V gene: TRBV11-2
CDR3 protein: CASSLGQGASYF
CDR3 DNA: TGTGCCAGCAGCTTAGGACAGGGGGCAAGCTATTTC

J gene: TRBJ2-3
clone size: many
D gene: TRBD1
V gene: TRBV4-1
CDR3 protein: CASSPGQGADTQYF
CDR3 DNA: TGCGCCAGCAGCCCGGGACAGGGGGCAGATACGCAGTATTTT

J gene: TRBJ2-4
clone size: many
D gene: -
V gene: TRBV20-1
CDR3 protein: CSALYRAGATKNIQYF
CDR3 DNA: TGCAGTGCCCTTTATAGGGCAGGGGCGACCAAAAACATTCAGTACTTC

J gene: TRBJ1-1
clone size: few
D gene: TRBD1
V gene: TRBV7-8
CDR3 protein: CASSGGQMNTEAFF
CDR3 DNA: TGTGCCAGCAGCGGGGGACAGATGAACACTGAAGCTTTCTTT

J gene: TRBJ2-3
clone size: -
D gene: TRBD1
V gene: TRBV5-1
CDR3 protein: CASSSGTANTDTQYF
CDR3 DNA: TGCGCCAGCAGCTCCGGGACAGCTAACACAGATACGCAGTATTTT

J gene: TRBJ2-1
clone size: few
D gene: TRBD2
V gene: TRBV7-9
CDR3 protein: CASIGLAAYNEQFF
CDR3 DNA: TGTGCCAGCATCGGACTAGCGGCCTACAATGAGCAGTTCTTC

J gene: TRBJ1-1
clone size: few
D gene: TRBD1
V gene: TRBV20-1
CDR3 protein: CSAHSGQGALVGMNTEAFF
CDR3 DNA: TGCAGTGCTCACTCGGGACAGGGGGCTCTTGTGGGCATGAACACTGAAGCTTTCTTT

J gene: TRBJ2-1
clone size: few
D gene: -
V gene: TRBV29-1
CDR3 protein: CSVDFYNEQFF
CDR3 DNA: TGCAGCGTTGATTTTTACAATGAGCAGTTCTTC

J gene: TRBJ2-3
clone size: -
D gene: TRBD2
V gene: TRBV5-4
CDR3 protein: CASSLVAGFTDTQYF
CDR3 DNA: TGTGCCAGCAGCTTGGTAGCGGGGTTCACAGATACGCAGTATTTT

J gene: TRBJ2-2
clone size: -
D gene: -
V gene: TRBV15
CDR3 protein: CATSTQQLRTNTGELFF
CDR3 DNA: TGTGCCACCAGCACTCAACAGCTACGCACGAACACCGGGGAGCTGTTTTTT

J gene: TRBJ2-1
clone size: few
D gene: -
V gene: TRBV30
CDR3 protein: CAWNSLRNEQFF
CDR3 DNA: TGTGCCTGGAACTCCCTCAGGAATGAGCAGTTCTTC

J gene: TRBJ2-3
clone size: few
D gene: -
V gene: TRBV5-1
CDR3 protein: CASSFATAREDTQYF
CDR3 DNA: TGCGCCAGCAGCTTTGCGACTGCAAGGGAGGATACGCAGTATTTT

J gene: TRBJ2-5
clone size: -
D gene: -
V gene: TRBV20-1
CDR3 protein: CSWGSQKETQYF
CDR3 DNA: TGCTCGTGGGGATCCCAAAAAGAGACCCAGTACTTC

J gene: TRBJ2-2
clone size: few
D gene: TRBD1
V gene: TRBV30
CDR3 protein: CACPSDRAVTGELFF
CDR3 DNA: TGTGCCTGTCCTTCGGACAGGGCGGTCACCGGGGAGCTGTTTTTT

J gene: TRBJ2-5
clone size: few
D gene: -
V gene: TRBV12-3/TRBV12-4
CDR3 protein: CASRPDGQETQYF
CDR3 DNA: TGTGCCAGCAGACCTGACGGGCAAGAGACCCAGTACTTC

J gene: TRBJ2-7
clone size: -
D gene: -
V gene: TRBV13
CDR3 protein: CASSSLPRDKSYEQYF
CDR3 DNA: TGTGCCAGCAGCTCCCTCCCCCGGGACAAGTCCTACGAGCAGTACTTC

J gene: TRBJ2-5
clone size: -
D gene: -
V gene: TRBV10-3
CDR3 protein: CATWSGGGQETQYF
CDR3 DNA: TGTGCCACTTGGAGCGGAGGGGGGCAAGAGACCCAGTACTTC

J gene: TRBJ2-7
clone size: few
D gene: -
V gene: TRBV7-9
CDR3 protein: CASSRLPYEQYF
CDR3 DNA: TGTGCCAGCAGCCGACTCCCCTACGAGCAGTACTTC